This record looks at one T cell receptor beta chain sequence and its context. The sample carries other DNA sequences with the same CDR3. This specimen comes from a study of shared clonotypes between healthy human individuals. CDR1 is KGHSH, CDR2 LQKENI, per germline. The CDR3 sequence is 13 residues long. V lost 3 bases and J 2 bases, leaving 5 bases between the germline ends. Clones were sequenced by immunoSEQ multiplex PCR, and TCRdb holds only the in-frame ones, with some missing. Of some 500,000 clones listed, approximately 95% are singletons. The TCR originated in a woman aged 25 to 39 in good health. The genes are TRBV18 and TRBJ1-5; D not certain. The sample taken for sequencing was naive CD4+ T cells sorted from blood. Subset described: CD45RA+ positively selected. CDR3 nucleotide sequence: TGTGCCAGCTCACCCGGGGGCAATCAGCCCCAGCATTTT. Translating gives CASSPGGNQPQHF.